The 20 T cell receptor beta chains below all came from one sample that was sequenced in a study of OX40 agonist ivuxolimab in advanced cancers. The repertoire was sequenced with immunoSEQ multiplex PCR; TCRdb's copy has only in-frame clones and lacks some. In the table there are tens of thousands of clones, 75% to 90% of which are singletons. This sample comprised CD4+ or CD8+ T cells sorted from blood, obtained in a trial of the OX40 agonist ivuxolimab. Receptors originate from an adult with an advanced solid tumor such as melanoma, head and neck, liver or kidney cancer.

The chain couples TRBV27 to TRBJ1-6; 7 nucleotides match TRBD1. With 5 bases clipped from V and 5 bases from J, the junction kept 3 bases outside the gene matches. In germline, CDR1 is MNHEY, CDR2 SMNVEV (reference sequence). The CDR3 has 14 amino acids. The CDR3 bases are TGTGCCAGCAGTCCCGGGACAGATAATTCACCCCTCCACTTT. It is translated as CASSPGTDNSPLHF.

The chain joins TRBV14 to TRBJ2-1; possible D gene TRBD2, 6 bases. Germline V gives CDR1 SGHDN, CDR2 FVKESK. The CDR3 contains 16 residues. With 8 bases removed from V and 0 bases from J, the gap between germline ends came to 17 bases. CDR3 bases: TGTGCCAGCCTTTCCTCGGAGGGGAGCTCCTACAATGAGCAGTTCTTC. Protein product: CASLSSEGSSYNEQFF.

The rearrangement joins TRBV7-2 to TRBJ2-1; TRBD2 matches 15 bases. Looked up from germline, CDR1 is SGHTA and CDR2 is FQGNSA. This CDR3 has 17 residues. After removal of 5 bases from V and 8 bases from J, the junction contained 10 bases not matched to a gene. CDR3 bases: TGTGCCAGCAGCCACCGGACTAGCGGGAGGGGATGGGATGAGCAGTTCTTC. Protein: CASSHRTSGRGWDEQFF.

In its sample, this clone was seen once. The V gene is TRBV5-5, the J gene TRBJ1-2, with D hard to call. V was trimmed by 1 base and J by 5 bases, leaving 15 bases between them. The CDR3 length is 15 residues. The germline gives CDR1 SGHKS, CDR2 YYEKEE (reference sequence). CDR3 in amino acids: CASSLMPQIGYGYTF. DNA for the CDR3: TGTGCCAGCAGCTTGATGCCCCAGATCGGGTATGGCTACACCTTC.

The chain is built from TRBV27 and TRBJ2-7; 9 bases match TRBD1. The CDR3 totals 14 residues. Germline trimming cut 4 bases from V and 7 bases from J; bases unmatched to any gene: 8. Per germline, CDR1 MNHEY and CDR2 SMNVEV (reference sequence). CDR3 residues: CASSYLDRGEEQYF. The CDR3 DNA is TGTGCCAGCAGTTACCTGGACAGGGGTGAAGAGCAGTACTTC.

This chain links TRBV5-4 with TRBJ2-2; TRBD1 matches 7 bases. The CDR3 is 15 residues long. V shed 1 base, J shed 6 bases, and the junction held 6 bases outside the gene matches. CDR1 is SGHNT, CDR2 YYREEE, per germline (reference sequence). The CDR3 nucleotides are TGTGCCAGCAGCTTGTTAGTGACAGGGCCCGGGGAGCTGTTTTTT. Residues: CASSLLVTGPGELFF.

This chain uses TRBV7-9 with TRBJ1-2; weak D call: TRBD1 (5 bases). The CDR3 is 13 residues long. Deletions cut 5 bases from V and 5 bases from J, with 12 bases between. Germline V gives CDR1 SEHNR, CDR2 FQNEAQ (reference sequence). The CDR3 DNA reads TGTGCCAGCAGCCAGGGTAACTATTATGGCTACACCTTC. As protein: CASSQGNYYGYTF.

With respect to this clone: An end of the junction does not agree with germline; a read error may underlie this. This sequence joins TRBV5-3 and TRBJ2-1; the match to TRBD2 covers 10 bases. TRBV5-3 is known as an ORF, though its function is uncertain. CDR3 length: 14 amino acids. In DNA, the CDR3 is TGTGCCAGCAGCTTGGAACTAGCGGGGAATGAGCAGTTCTTC. It codes for CASSLELAGNEQFF.

The V gene is TRBV20-1, the J gene TRBJ2-5; no definite D call. The germline gives CDR1 DFQATT, CDR2 SNEGSKA (reference sequence). The ends were cut back, 3 bases at V and 1 base at J, with 0 bases in the middle. The CDR3 spans 10 residues. CDR3 amino acids: CSASQETQYF. The CDR3, as DNA: TGCAGTGCTAGCCAAGAGACCCAGTACTTC.

The gene calls are TRBV19 and TRBJ1-2; perhaps TRBD1 as D (6 bases). This CDR3 region has 15 residues. Trimming pared 3 bases from V and 6 bases from J, leaving 17 bases between. Germline V CDR1 and CDR2: LNHDA, SQIVND (reference sequence). CDR3 amino acids: CASSMGARVTHGYTF. The CDR3 DNA sequence: TGTGCCAGTAGTATGGGGGCCCGGGTTACCCATGGCTACACCTTC.

The V call is TRBV4-1, the J call TRBJ2-7, with D possibly being TRBD1 or TRBD2 (5 bases each). CDR3 size: 14 residues. The V gene's germline CDR1 is MGHRA and CDR2 YSYEKL. Deletions cut 4 bases from V and 0 bases from J, with 10 bases between. CDR3 nucleotide sequence: TGCGCCAGCAGCCCGGGGCCTAGCTCCTACGAGCAGTACTTC. This encodes CASSPGPSSYEQYF.

Turning to this clone: Other nucleotide sequences from this sample produce the same CDR3. The V gene is TRBV27, the J gene TRBJ2-3; 9 nucleotides align to TRBD1. The germline V gene encodes CDR1 MNHEY and CDR2 SMNVEV (reference sequence). Losses at the gene ends were 5 bases for V and 2 bases for J; bases not matched to a gene: 8. CDR3 length: 16 amino acids. CDR3 in amino acids: CASSPSTGGITDTQYF. The CDR3 DNA sequence: TGTGCCAGCAGTCCCTCAACAGGGGGCATCACAGATACGCAGTATTTT.

J is TRBJ2-3 and V is TRBV7-9; 9 bases map to TRBD2. V trimming: 2 bases; J trimming: 2 bases; junction bases outside the gene matches: 5. Per germline, CDR1 SEHNR and CDR2 FQNEAQ (reference sequence). The CDR3 is 16 residues long. The CDR3 loop reads CASSLPLAGTTDTQYF. The DNA of the CDR3 is TGTGCCAGCAGCTTACCTCTAGCGGGGACCACAGATACGCAGTATTTT.

The chain is built from TRBV4-3 and TRBJ2-7; 12 nucleotides line up with TRBD2. CDR3 size: 16 residues. The ends lost 4 bases at V and 0 bases at J; junction bases unmatched: 4. From germline, CDR1 is LGHNA and CDR2 YSLEER. The CDR3 nucleotides are TGCGCCAGCAGCCCCGGACTAGCGGGGCTCTCCTACGAGCAGTACTTC. This gives the protein CASSPGLAGLSYEQYF.

There are a few counts of this clone. The chain links TRBV11-2 to TRBJ2-7; 13 bases line up with TRBD2. Germline CDR1 SGHAT, CDR2 FQNNGV. This CDR3 is built from 16 residues. The V gene end was trimmed by 5 bases and the J gene end by 7 bases; junction bases not matched to a gene: 11. CDR3 protein: CASSPLWGLAGNEQYF. The DNA for the CDR3 is TGTGCCAGCAGCCCCCTATGGGGACTAGCGGGAAATGAGCAGTACTTC.

This chain links TRBV9 with TRBJ2-7, with D tentatively TRBD2 (5 bases). The CDR3 runs 14 residues. V lost 4 bases, J lost 3 bases, and 14 bases lay in between. CDR1 is SGDLS and CDR2 is YYNGEE in the germline V gene. The CDR3 reads CASSTSVGNYEQYF. CDR3 DNA sequence: TGTGCCAGCAGCACCTCAGTCGGGAACTACGAGCAGTACTTC.

The rearrangement links TRBV6-6 to TRBJ1-2; D is undetermined. The V end lost 3 bases, the J end lost 8 bases, and 19 bases lay between the germline ends. Germline V gene sequence: CDR1 MNHNY, CDR2 SVGAGI (reference sequence). CDR3 size: 15 residues. The CDR3 nucleotides read TGTGCCAGCAGTTATTCCGGTGGCACACTTGCGGGCTACACCTTC. This translates into CASSYSGGTLAGYTF.

The rearrangement joins TRBV4-2 to TRBJ2-7, with 9 bases matching TRBD1. This CDR3 spans 15 amino acids. CDR1 and CDR2 (germline): LGHNA, YNFKEQ. The V and J ends lost 3 bases and 0 bases, in that order; junction bases with no gene match: 3. CDR3 bases: TGTGCCAGCAGCCACCCGGGACAGGGCTCCTACGAGCAGTACTTC. Encoded protein: CASSHPGQGSYEQYF.

This chain joins TRBV2 and TRBJ2-7; unclear D gene. The germline V gene encodes CDR1 SNHLY and CDR2 FYNNEI. This CDR3 has 13 residues. Trimming left V 4 bases short and J 7 bases short, with 14 bases between. CDR3 DNA sequence: TGTGCCAGCAGTGGTATAGTAACCGAGGAGCAGTACTTC. Translating it yields CASSGIVTEEQYF. The full variable domain, its missing parts supplied by reference TRBV2 and TRBJ2-7, is EPEVTQTPSHQVTQMGQEVILRCVPISNHLYFYWYRQILGQKVEFLVSFYNNEISEKSEIFDDQFSVERPDGSNFTLKIRSTKLEDSAMYFCASSGIVTEEQYFGPGTRLTVT.

The V and J genes are TRBV4-3 and TRBJ2-4; a weak D match, TRBD1 (5 bases). Trimming removed 1 base from V and 0 bases from J, with 10 bases in between. The CDR3 extends over 16 amino acids. Germline loops: CDR1 LGHNA, CDR2 YSLEER. Here the CDR3 DNA reads TGCGCCAGCAGCCAAGTGCCAGGGTTAGCCAAAAACATTCAGTACTTC. The encoded protein is CASSQVPGLAKNIQYF.